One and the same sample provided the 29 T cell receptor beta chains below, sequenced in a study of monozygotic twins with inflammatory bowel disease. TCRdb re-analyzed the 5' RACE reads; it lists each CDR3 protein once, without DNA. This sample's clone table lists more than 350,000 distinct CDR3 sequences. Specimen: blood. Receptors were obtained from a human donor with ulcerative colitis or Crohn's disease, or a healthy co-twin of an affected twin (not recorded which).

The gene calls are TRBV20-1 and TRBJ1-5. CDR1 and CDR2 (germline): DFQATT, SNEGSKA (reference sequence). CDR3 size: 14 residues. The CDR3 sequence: CSAREGVFNQPQHF.

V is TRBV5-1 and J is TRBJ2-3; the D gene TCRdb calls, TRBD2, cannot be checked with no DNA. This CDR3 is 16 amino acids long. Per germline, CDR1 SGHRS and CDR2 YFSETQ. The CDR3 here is CASRRLAGVSTDTQYF.

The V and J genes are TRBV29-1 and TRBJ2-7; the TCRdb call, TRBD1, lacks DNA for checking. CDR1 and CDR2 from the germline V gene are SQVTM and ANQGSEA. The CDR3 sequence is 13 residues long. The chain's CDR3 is CSVIMQGDGEQYF.

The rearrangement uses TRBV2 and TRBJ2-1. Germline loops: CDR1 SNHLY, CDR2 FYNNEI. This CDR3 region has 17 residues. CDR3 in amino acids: CASSEGNGWSSYNEQFF.

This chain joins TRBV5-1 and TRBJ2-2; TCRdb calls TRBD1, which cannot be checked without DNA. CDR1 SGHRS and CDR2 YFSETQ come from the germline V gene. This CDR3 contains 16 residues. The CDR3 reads CASSLERGVHTGELFF.

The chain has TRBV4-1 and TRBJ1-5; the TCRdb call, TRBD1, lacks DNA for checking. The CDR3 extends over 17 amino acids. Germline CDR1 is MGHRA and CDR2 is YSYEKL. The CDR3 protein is CASSSGPHVGSDQPQHF.

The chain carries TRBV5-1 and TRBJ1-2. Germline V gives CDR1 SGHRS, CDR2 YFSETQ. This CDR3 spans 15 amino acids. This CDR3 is CASSLDRASNYGYTF.

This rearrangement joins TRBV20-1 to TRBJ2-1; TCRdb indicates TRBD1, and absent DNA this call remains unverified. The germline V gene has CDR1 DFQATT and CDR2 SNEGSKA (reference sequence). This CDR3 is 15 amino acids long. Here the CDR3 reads CSAETGRLSYNEQFF.

The CDR3 loop is CASRRTGVYNEQFF. The J gene is TRBJ2-1, the V gene TRBV19; no DNA is available, so the TRBD1 call from TCRdb remains unchecked. From germline, CDR1 is LNHDA and CDR2 SQIVND (reference sequence). There are 14 residues in the CDR3.

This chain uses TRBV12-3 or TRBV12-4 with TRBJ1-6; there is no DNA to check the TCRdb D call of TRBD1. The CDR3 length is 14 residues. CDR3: CASSFETGNSPLHF.

The CDR3 sequence: CASSQNTDTQYF. The chain combines TRBV11-2 with TRBJ2-3. Per germline, CDR1 SGHAT and CDR2 FQNNGV. The length of the CDR3 is 12 residues.

The CDR3 sequence is CAWNLQGPTEAFF. The J gene is TRBJ1-1, the V gene TRBV30. Germline CDR1 reads GTSNPN; CDR2 reads SVGIG (reference sequence). This CDR3 spans 13 amino acids.

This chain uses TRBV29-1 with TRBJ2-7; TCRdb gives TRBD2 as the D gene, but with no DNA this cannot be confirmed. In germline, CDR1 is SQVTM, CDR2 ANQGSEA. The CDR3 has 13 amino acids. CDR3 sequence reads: CSVLAETSYEQYF.

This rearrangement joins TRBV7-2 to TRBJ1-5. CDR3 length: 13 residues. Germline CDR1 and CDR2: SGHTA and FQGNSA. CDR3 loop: CASSLVGFQPQHF.

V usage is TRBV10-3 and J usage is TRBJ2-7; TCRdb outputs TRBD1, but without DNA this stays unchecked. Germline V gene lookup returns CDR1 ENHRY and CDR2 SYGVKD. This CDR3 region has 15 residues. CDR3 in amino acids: CAISEQGTATYEQYF.

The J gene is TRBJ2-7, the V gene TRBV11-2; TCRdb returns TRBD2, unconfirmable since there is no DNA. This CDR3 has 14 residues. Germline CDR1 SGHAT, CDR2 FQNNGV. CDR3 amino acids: CASSSLSGKYEQYF.

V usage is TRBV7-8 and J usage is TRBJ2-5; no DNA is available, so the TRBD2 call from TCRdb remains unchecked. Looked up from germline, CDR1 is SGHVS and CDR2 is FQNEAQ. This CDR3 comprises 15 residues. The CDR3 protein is CASSLWTGLDATQYF.

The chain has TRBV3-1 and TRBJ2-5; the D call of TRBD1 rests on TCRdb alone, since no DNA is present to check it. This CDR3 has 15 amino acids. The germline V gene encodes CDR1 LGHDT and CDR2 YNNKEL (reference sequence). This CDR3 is CAVTPIAGLQETQYF.

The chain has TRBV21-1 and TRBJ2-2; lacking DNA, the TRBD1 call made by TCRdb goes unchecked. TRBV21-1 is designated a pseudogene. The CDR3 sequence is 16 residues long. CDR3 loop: CASSRWGGPNTGELFF.

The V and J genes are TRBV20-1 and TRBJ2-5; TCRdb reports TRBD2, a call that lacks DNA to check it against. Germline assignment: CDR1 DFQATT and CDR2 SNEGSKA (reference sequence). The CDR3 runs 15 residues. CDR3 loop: CSARKEREAIETQYF.

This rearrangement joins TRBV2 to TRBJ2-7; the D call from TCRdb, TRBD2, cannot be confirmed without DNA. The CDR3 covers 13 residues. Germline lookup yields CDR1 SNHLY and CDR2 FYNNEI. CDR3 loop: CASSAEDRREQYF.

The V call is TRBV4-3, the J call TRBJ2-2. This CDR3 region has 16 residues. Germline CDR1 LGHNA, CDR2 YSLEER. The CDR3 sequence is CASSQDTAVNTGELFF.

The CDR3 here is CASSWTANTGELFF. This chain connects TRBV2 to TRBJ2-2; without DNA, the TCRdb call of TRBD1 cannot be checked. Germline CDR1 and CDR2: SNHLY and FYNNEI. CDR3 length equals 14 residues.

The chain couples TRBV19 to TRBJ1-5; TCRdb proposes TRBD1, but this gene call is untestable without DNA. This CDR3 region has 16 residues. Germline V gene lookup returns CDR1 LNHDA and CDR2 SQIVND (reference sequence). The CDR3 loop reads CASRSRDGTGNQPQHF.

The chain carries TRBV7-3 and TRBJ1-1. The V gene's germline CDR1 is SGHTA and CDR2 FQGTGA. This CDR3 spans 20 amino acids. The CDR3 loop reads CASSLTGVRVGPERDTEAFF.

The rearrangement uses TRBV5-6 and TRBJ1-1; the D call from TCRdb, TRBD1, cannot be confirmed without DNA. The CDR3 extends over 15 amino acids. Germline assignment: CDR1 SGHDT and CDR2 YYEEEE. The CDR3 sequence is CASSFWGRTNTEAFF. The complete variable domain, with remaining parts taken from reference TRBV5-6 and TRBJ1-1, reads DAGVTQSPTHLIKTRGQQVTLRCSPKSGHDTVSWYQQALGQGPQFIFQYYEEEERQRGNFPDRFSGHQFPNYSSELNVNALLLGDSALYLCASSFWGRTNTEAFFGQGTRLTVV.

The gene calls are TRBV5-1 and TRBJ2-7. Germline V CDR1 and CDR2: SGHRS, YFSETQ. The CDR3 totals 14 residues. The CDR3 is CASSLGRGLGEQYF.

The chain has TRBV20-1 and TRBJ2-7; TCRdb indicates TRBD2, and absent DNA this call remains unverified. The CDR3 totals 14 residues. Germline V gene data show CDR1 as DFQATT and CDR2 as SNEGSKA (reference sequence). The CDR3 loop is CSARGLLNSYEQYF.

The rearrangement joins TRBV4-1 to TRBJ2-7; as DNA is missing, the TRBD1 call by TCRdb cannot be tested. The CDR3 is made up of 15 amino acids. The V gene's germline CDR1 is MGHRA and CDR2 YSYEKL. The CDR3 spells CASSGTGTGAYEQYF.